This TCR beta chain was found in a study of cytomegalovirus exposure and HLA in healthy donors. Donors were drawn from the approximately 110-subject validation cohort, separate from the roughly 670-subject first cohort. The CDR3 contains 14 residues. The V and J ends lost 0 bases and 5 bases, in that order; junction bases with no gene match: 4. Germline CDR1 and CDR2: SGHVS and FQNEAQ. Measured with immunoSEQ multiplex PCR; TCRdb has only the in-frame clones, and not every one. The sample has about 160,000 clones; 86% are singletons. The clonotype comes from a woman younger than 35 in good health and CMV-seronegative. J is TRBJ2-7 and V is TRBV7-8; 7 bases are shared with TRBD2. Source material: PBMCs. The CDR3 loop is CASSLAGGIHEQYF. The CDR3 DNA sequence: TGTGCCAGCAGCTTAGCGGGAGGGATACACGAGCAGTACTTC. The whole variable domain, filled in from reference TRBV7-8 and TRBJ2-7, reads GAGVSQSPRYKVAKRGQDVALRCDPISGHVSLFWYQQALGQGPEFLTYFQNEAQLDKSGLPSDRFFAERPEGSVSTLKIQRTQQEDSAVYLCASSLAGGIHEQYFGPGTRLTVT.